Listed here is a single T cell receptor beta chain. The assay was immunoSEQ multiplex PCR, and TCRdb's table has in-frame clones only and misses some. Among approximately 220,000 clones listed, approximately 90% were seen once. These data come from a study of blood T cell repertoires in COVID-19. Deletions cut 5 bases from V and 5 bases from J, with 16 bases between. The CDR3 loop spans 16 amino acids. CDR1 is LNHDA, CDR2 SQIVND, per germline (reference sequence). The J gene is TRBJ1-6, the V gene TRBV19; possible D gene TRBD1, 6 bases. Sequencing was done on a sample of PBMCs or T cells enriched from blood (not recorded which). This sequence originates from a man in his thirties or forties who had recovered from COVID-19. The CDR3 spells CASSVYQGRHNSPLHF. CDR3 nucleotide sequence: TGTGCCAGTAGTGTCTACCAGGGGCGTCATAATTCACCCCTCCACTTT.